The 31 T cell receptor beta chains reported below all come from one sample, sequenced in a study of blood T cell repertoires in COVID-19. The table came from immunoSEQ multiplex PCR; TCRdb's copy has only in-frame clones and leaves some out. This sample yields some 300,000 clones, of which 88% are seen a single time; 6.9% belongs to the top ten. Material for sequencing was peripheral blood. These receptors were taken from a woman aged 30 to 39 who had recovered from COVID-19.

The chain recombines TRBV10-2 with TRBJ2-5, with 14 positions matching TRBD2. The germline V gene has CDR1 WSHSY and CDR2 SAAADI. V gave up 4 bases and J gave up 4 bases; unmatched junction bases: 11. This CDR3 spans 18 amino acids. CDR3: CASSGIERLAGGRETQYF. Here the CDR3 DNA reads TGCGCCAGCAGTGGTATCGAGAGACTAGCGGGGGGGCGAGAGACCCAGTACTTC.

This clone was observed a single time. This chain connects TRBV5-6 to TRBJ1-4; D might be TRBD1 (5 bases). The CDR3 length is 16 residues. In germline, CDR1 is SGHDT, CDR2 YYEEEE. V was shortened by 0 bases and J by 0 bases, with 9 bases between the two germline ends. The CDR3 here is CASSLAGIATNEKLFF. The CDR3 DNA is TGTGCCAGCAGCTTGGCAGGGATTGCAACTAATGAAAAACTGTTTTTT.

The chain joins TRBV27 to TRBJ2-1; 9 nucleotides match TRBD2. This CDR3 is 15 amino acids long. The trim removed 3 bases at V and 7 bases at J, leaving 7 bases unmatched. CDR1 is MNHEY, CDR2 SMNVEV, per germline (reference sequence). The CDR3 nucleotides read TGTGCCAGCAGTTTGTTCGGCGGGGGGGCAAATGAGCAGTTCTTC. Protein product: CASSLFGGGANEQFF.

Of note for this clone: Distinct nucleotide sequences in the sample also encode this CDR3. V and J are TRBV5-4 and TRBJ2-1; 9 nucleotides agree with TRBD2. CDR3 length: 15 residues. Germline V lookup: CDR1 SGHNT, CDR2 YYREEE (reference sequence). J lost 4 bases, V lost 0 bases, and 2 bases had no gene match. CDR3 protein: CASSLGGGAYNEQFF. DNA for the CDR3: TGTGCCAGCAGCTTGGGCGGGGGGGCATACAATGAGCAGTTCTTC. Full variable domain (rest looked up from reference TRBV5-4 and TRBJ2-1): ETGVTQSPTHLIKTRGQQVTLRCSSQSGHNTVSWYQQALGQGPQFIFQYYREEENGRGNFPPRFSGLQFPNYSSELNVNALELDDSALYLCASSLGGGAYNEQFFGPGTRLTVL.

This clone appeared a single time. V usage is TRBV27 and J usage is TRBJ2-1; TRBD1 agrees at 9 bases. The V segment lost 5 bases and the J segment 4 bases; nucleotides outside the gene matches: 3. The CDR3 consists of 14 residues. The germline gives CDR1 MNHEY, CDR2 SMNVEV (reference sequence). CDR3 bases: TGTGCCAGCAGTCCCGGGACAGGGTACAATGAGCAGTTCTTC. Protein product: CASSPGTGYNEQFF.

This chain connects TRBV5-5 to TRBJ1-2, with no clear D. The CDR3 runs 14 residues. Germline assignment: CDR1 SGHKS and CDR2 YYEKEE (reference sequence). Trimming cost V 4 bases and J 3 bases, with 13 bases left between them. DNA for the CDR3: TGTGCCAGCAGCATCGGCTGGGGAGACTATGGCTACACCTTC. Translated: CASSIGWGDYGYTF.

This clone was counted between two and nine times. The CDR3 DNA follows: TGTGCCAGCAGCCGAGGACAGGGGAGGACCGGGGAGCTGTTTTTT. This translates into CASSRGQGRTGELFF. The rearrangement joins TRBV7-3 to TRBJ2-2; 9 bases fit TRBD1. The CDR3 has 15 amino acids. CDR1 and CDR2 from the germline V gene are SGHTA and FQGTGA. The J segment lost 5 bases and the V segment lost 5 bases, leaving 6 bases of the junction unmatched.

This sequence joins TRBV7-8 and TRBJ2-7, with 8 bases aligning to TRBD1. The ends lost 4 bases at V and 1 base at J; junction bases unmatched: 3. The CDR3 totals 14 residues. In germline, CDR1 is SGHVS, CDR2 FQNEAQ. The CDR3 DNA reads TGTGCCAGCAGCTCCCGACAGGGGTCCTACGAGCAGTACTTC. As protein: CASSSRQGSYEQYF.

This clone was observed a single time. V usage is TRBV2 and J usage is TRBJ1-6, with 9 nucleotides matching TRBD1. The V gene's germline CDR1 is SNHLY and CDR2 FYNNEI. This CDR3 contains 15 residues. V lost 7 bases to trimming and J lost 2 bases; unmatched junction nucleotides: 3. CDR3 loop: CASTGTGTYNSPLHF. The CDR3, as DNA: TGTGCCAGCACCGGGACAGGGACCTATAATTCACCCCTCCACTTT.

The J gene is TRBJ1-1, the V gene TRBV11-2; D unresolved. Looked up from germline, CDR1 is SGHAT and CDR2 is FQNNGV. The CDR3 has 12 amino acids. The germline V and J ends were trimmed by 1 base and 4 bases, with 4 bases remaining between them. The DNA of the CDR3 is TGTGCCAGCAGCTTAGTTCGCACTGAAGCTTTCTTT. Its translation is CASSLVRTEAFF.

The chain links TRBV9 to TRBJ2-7; TRBD2 aligns across 13 bases. CDR1 is SGDLS and CDR2 is YYNGEE in the germline V gene. The V segment lost 3 bases and the J segment 4 bases; nucleotides outside the gene matches: 4. This CDR3 has 15 amino acids. The CDR3 spells CASSERTSGGYEQYF. The CDR3, as DNA: TGTGCCAGCAGCGAACGGACTAGCGGGGGATACGAGCAGTACTTC.

This clone was found once. This CDR3 reads CATRRVGEKLFF. The CDR3 DNA reads TGTGCCACCAGGAGGGTGGGAGAAAAACTGTTTTTT. The chain combines TRBV15 with TRBJ1-4, with D uncertain. The CDR3 is 12 residues long. V shed 6 bases and J shed 8 bases, with 10 bases lying between them. CDR1 and CDR2 (germline): LNHNV, YYDKDF (reference sequence).

V usage is TRBV30 and J usage is TRBJ2-2; D possibly corresponds to TRBD2 (6 bases). Germline V gives CDR1 GTSNPN, CDR2 SVGIG (reference sequence). The V end was cut by 5 bases, the J end by 2 bases, with 21 bases between. CDR3 length equals 17 residues. DNA for the CDR3: TGTGCCTGGGGTGGGCGGGAAATAACAATAAACACCGGGGAGCTGTTTTTT. This sequence encodes CAWGGREITINTGELFF.

V gene TRBV14 combines with J gene TRBJ2-7, with unresolved D. The CDR3 contains 16 residues. CDR1 and CDR2 from the germline V gene are SGHDN and FVKESK. Trimming removed 0 bases from V and 0 bases from J, with 12 bases in between. The CDR3 sequence is CASSQDYQKDSYEQYF. Written as DNA, the CDR3 is TGTGCCAGCAGCCAAGATTACCAGAAAGACTCCTACGAGCAGTACTTC.

V and J are TRBV18 and TRBJ1-4; maybe TRBD1 (6 bases). Germline lookup yields CDR1 KGHSH and CDR2 LQKENI. This CDR3 contains 14 residues. V was shortened by 2 bases and J by 6 bases, with 10 bases between the two germline ends. The DNA for the CDR3 is TGTGCCAGCTCACCAATGCCAGGGGATGAAAAACTGTTTTTT. It encodes CASSPMPGDEKLFF.

The CDR3 DNA is TGTGCCAGCACCCTGGGAGGGCCCACCGGGGAGCTGTTTTTT. Amino acid sequence: CASTLGGPTGELFF. V usage is TRBV7-2 and J usage is TRBJ2-2, with 7 bases lining up with TRBD2. This CDR3 is 14 amino acids long. V was clipped by 7 bases and J by 4 bases; unmatched bases: 6. Germline V gene sequence: CDR1 SGHTA, CDR2 FQGNSA.

This clone was seen just once. This specimen includes other DNA sequences encoding the same CDR3. V gene TRBV7-2 combines with J gene TRBJ2-1, with TRBD2 matching over 12 bases. This CDR3 has 15 amino acids. The V gene end was trimmed by 3 bases and the J gene end by 4 bases; junction bases not matched to a gene: 1. Germline-derived CDR1 and CDR2 are SGHTA and FQGNSA. The DNA for the CDR3 is TGTGCCAGCAGCTTGCTAGCGGGGGGGTACAATGAGCAGTTCTTC. Its translation is CASSLLAGGYNEQFF.

The chain combines TRBV27 with TRBJ2-1; 8 nucleotides align to TRBD2. This CDR3 region has 16 residues. Germline V gene lookup returns CDR1 MNHEY and CDR2 SMNVEV (reference sequence). V was clipped by 5 bases and J by 6 bases; unmatched bases: 12. As DNA, the CDR3 is TGTGCCAGCAGTCCTAGACGGGGGGGCCTCTTCAATGAGCAGTTCTTC. Its protein is CASSPRRGGLFNEQFF.

This rearrangement joins TRBV2 to TRBJ1-5; 7 nucleotides agree with TRBD1. The CDR3 is 14 amino acids. Germline V gene lookup returns CDR1 SNHLY and CDR2 FYNNEI. V shed 8 bases, J shed 3 bases, and the junction held 7 bases outside the gene matches. The CDR3 DNA follows: TGTGCCAGCGGCCGGGACAGCCCCAATCAGCCCCAGCATTTT. It translates to CASGRDSPNQPQHF.

V gene TRBV7-2 combines with J gene TRBJ2-7; 8 positions match TRBD1. V trimming: 4 bases; J trimming: 3 bases; junction bases outside the gene matches: 5. CDR3 length: 14 residues. Germline lookup yields CDR1 SGHTA and CDR2 FQGNSA. The CDR3 DNA is TGTGCCAGCAGCTATGACAGGGGAGGCTACGAGCAGTACTTC. This sequence encodes CASSYDRGGYEQYF.

The rearrangement links TRBV7-2 to TRBJ1-5; 7 bases are shared with TRBD1. V gave up 6 bases and J gave up 6 bases; unmatched junction bases: 8. Germline CDR1 is SGHTA and CDR2 is FQGNSA. This CDR3 has 14 amino acids. CDR3 amino acids: CASSHDREFQPQHF. The CDR3 nucleotides read TGTGCCAGCAGTCACGACAGGGAGTTTCAGCCCCAGCATTTT. The full variable domain, its missing parts supplied by reference TRBV7-2 and TRBJ1-5, is GAGVSQSPSNKVTEKGKDVELRCDPISGHTALYWYRQSLGQGLEFLIYFQGNSAPDKSGLPSDRFSAERTGGSVSTLTIQRTQQEDSAVYLCASSHDREFQPQHFGDGTRLSIL.

V usage is TRBV7-2 and J usage is TRBJ1-4, with D possibly matching TRBD1 (6 bases). CDR1 and CDR2 from the germline V gene are SGHTA and FQGNSA. The CDR3 sequence is 14 residues long. V lost 7 bases and J lost 6, with 15 bases in between. The CDR3 nucleotides are TGTGCCAGCAAACTGGACAGCGAGGATGAAAAACTGTTTTTT. Protein sequence: CASKLDSEDEKLFF.

This chain uses TRBV5-4 with TRBJ2-7; D possibly corresponds to TRBD2 (5 bases). Deletions cut 1 base from V and 5 bases from J, with 10 bases between. Germline CDR1 reads SGHNT; CDR2 reads YYREEE (reference sequence). The length of the CDR3 is 13 residues. CDR3 bases: TGTGCCAGCAGCTTGTACGTGAGGGACGAGCAGTACTTC. Protein product: CASSLYVRDEQYF.

The rearrangement joins TRBV7-2 to TRBJ2-1, with D perhaps TRBD1 (6 bases). Germline lookup yields CDR1 SGHTA and CDR2 FQGNSA. This CDR3 contains 16 residues. V lost 1 base and J 0 bases, leaving 10 bases between the germline ends. CDR3 protein: CASSLEGTHSYNEQFF. The CDR3, as DNA: TGTGCCAGCAGCTTAGAAGGGACACACTCCTACAATGAGCAGTTCTTC. Filled out from reference TRBV7-2 and TRBJ2-1, the complete variable domain reads GAGVSQSPSNKVTEKGKDVELRCDPISGHTALYWYRQSLGQGLEFLIYFQGNSAPDKSGLPSDRFSAERTGGSVSTLTIQRTQQEDSAVYLCASSLEGTHSYNEQFFGPGTRLTVL.

This chain joins TRBV4-3 and TRBJ2-7, with TRBD1 matching 8 bases. CDR3 length: 14 amino acids. CDR1 LGHNA and CDR2 YSLEER come from the germline V gene. The V and J ends lost 4 bases and 3 bases, in that order; junction bases with no gene match: 5. CDR3 sequence (DNA): TGCGCCAGCAGCCTCGGACAGGGAGGCTACGAGCAGTACTTC. Translating gives CASSLGQGGYEQYF.

This clone was seen once. The J gene is TRBJ1-3, the V gene TRBV19; TRBD1 might be the D (6 bases). Trimming shortened V by 4 bases and J by 11 bases, and 18 bases separated the two germline ends. The length of the CDR3 is 14 residues. CDR1 is LNHDA and CDR2 is SQIVND in the germline V gene (reference sequence). CDR3 nucleotide sequence: TGTGCCAGTAGTACGGGGACATTTGATATCGCCATATATTTT. Encoded protein: CASSTGTFDIAIYF.

This clone appeared a single time. The rearrangement uses TRBV2 and TRBJ1-4, with no clear D. Germline lookup yields CDR1 SNHLY and CDR2 FYNNEI. V lost 8 bases and J 5 bases, leaving 15 bases between the germline ends. The CDR3 is made up of 14 amino acids. CDR3 nucleotide sequence: TGTGCCAGCGGGCAGGAGGGAGGAAATGAAAAACTGTTTTTT. This encodes CASGQEGGNEKLFF.

V usage is TRBV6-6 and J usage is TRBJ1-1; no clear D. The V end lost 0 bases, the J end lost 1 base, and 9 bases lay between the germline ends. Germline CDR1 and CDR2: MNHNY and SVGAGI (reference sequence). The CDR3 length is 15 residues. The CDR3 DNA follows: TGTGCCAGCAGTTACTCGATACGCAGGAACACTGAAGCTTTCTTT. Translated, it gives CASSYSIRRNTEAFF.

The sample holds one count of this clone. The chain carries TRBV6-5 and TRBJ2-7; D uncertain. The V gene lost 10 bases and the J gene lost 0 bases, with 4 bases spanning the gap. The CDR3 extends over 10 amino acids. The germline V gene has CDR1 MNHEY and CDR2 SVGAGI. CDR3 coding DNA: TGTGCCACCTTCTCCTACGAGCAGTACTTC. Its protein is CATFSYEQYF.

The chain uses TRBV7-2 and TRBJ1-2, with D possibly TRBD1 on 6 matching bases. The germline V gene encodes CDR1 SGHTA and CDR2 FQGNSA. The CDR3 runs 15 residues. V was clipped by 5 bases and J by 4 bases, with 17 bases between them. The CDR3 nucleotides read TGTGCCAGCAGCACGGCACCGGGACAAACCTATGGCTACACCTTC. It specifies CASSTAPGQTYGYTF.

The chain uses TRBV19 and TRBJ1-2; D gene uncertain. The V gene's germline CDR1 is LNHDA and CDR2 SQIVND (reference sequence). The CDR3 consists of 13 residues. V was trimmed by 5 bases and J by 7 bases, leaving 14 bases between them. As DNA, the CDR3 is TGTGCCAGTAGTCGCCCCGACTCGGTTGGCTACACCTTC. Its translation is CASSRPDSVGYTF.